Given below is one T cell receptor (beta chain) in context. Sequenced by immunoSEQ multiplex PCR; TCRdb stores in-frame clones only, minus some. The sample lists fewer than 500,000 clones; about 90% were seen once. The sample comes from a study of blood T cell repertoires in COVID-19. This CDR3 contains 14 residues. Germline-derived CDR1 and CDR2 are MNHEY and SMNVEV (reference sequence). The germline V and J ends were trimmed by 3 bases and 0 bases, with 6 bases remaining between them. The specimen was PBMCs or T cells enriched from blood (not recorded which). This chain connects TRBV27 to TRBJ1-5; D gene ambiguous. The TCR comes from a woman aged 18-29 years with acute COVID-19. The CDR3 loop is CASSLRVSNQPQHF. CDR3 sequence (DNA): TGTGCCAGCAGTTTGAGAGTTAGCAATCAGCCCCAGCATTTT.